The 31 T cell receptor beta chains below were found in one sample sequenced in a study of response to subunit inactivated influenza vaccine (dated by TCRdb to the late 2010s). The library relied on RT-PCR. Sequencing took place on an Illumina HiSeq 2500. TCRdb reanalyzed the raw reads on its own, using fastp at Q25 for trimming and MiXCR for clone calling, and kept in-frame beta chains. A single entry per CDR3 protein holds the most common genes and DNA from its merged rows. The sample table shows 800,000 to 1,000,000 distinct CDR3 sequences, and 21% are seen once. About a tenth of the sample belongs to the ten largest clones. The sequencing used PBMCs from blood, collected roughly 5 days after vaccination. Receptor source: a man between 50 and 59 years old who received an inactivated influenza vaccine. Donor details come from another sample of the same person, matched by shared clones.

This chain links TRBV9 with TRBJ2-1; D is unclear. The germline V and J ends were trimmed by 2 bases and 5 bases, with 8 bases remaining between them. The CDR3 is 13 amino acids. Germline V CDR1 and CDR2: SGDLS, YYNGEE. CDR3 region: CASSVNLDNEQFF. As DNA, the CDR3 is TGTGCCAGCAGCGTGAATCTGGACAATGAGCAGTTCTTC.

This sequence joins TRBV7-8 and TRBJ2-1; 8 nucleotides line up with TRBD2. The CDR3 covers 16 residues. Germline values: CDR1 SGHVS, CDR2 FQNEAQ. Trimming took 4 bases from V and 5 from J; bases not matched to a gene: 10. CDR3 sequence (DNA): TGTGCCAGCAGCTCACGCCGGGGGGGGAGAGACAATGAGCAGTTCTTC. This gives the protein CASSSRRGGRDNEQFF.

This clonotype has more than one count but fewer than ten. The chain combines TRBV20-1 with TRBJ1-5; no reliable D call. Trimming stripped 6 bases from V and 0 bases from J, with 18 bases between. Germline-derived CDR1 and CDR2 are DFQATT and SNEGSKA (reference sequence). CDR3 size: 16 residues. Written as DNA, the CDR3 is TGCAGTGCAGCCCTAAGAGGGAGGTATAGCAATCAGCCCCAGCATTTT. Translation gives CSAALRGRYSNQPQHF.

This clonotype was detected ten times or more. The chain is built from TRBV5-1 and TRBJ2-1, with D perhaps matching TRBD1 (6 bases). This CDR3 spans 13 amino acids. V lost 2 bases and J 8 bases, leaving 11 bases between the germline ends. Per germline, CDR1 SGHRS and CDR2 YFSETQ. The CDR3 here is CASSFHRVDEQFF. The CDR3 nucleotides read TGCGCCAGCAGCTTTCACAGGGTCGATGAGCAGTTCTTC.

As regards this clonotype: This could be a read error, since a much larger clone is one nucleotide away. This chain connects TRBV5-1 to TRBJ2-1, with D unresolved. Germline V gives CDR1 SGHRS, CDR2 YFSETQ. Trimming pared 6 bases from V and 6 bases from J, leaving 16 bases between. CDR3 length equals 14 residues. The CDR3 coding sequence is TGCGCCAGCACCACCCCGGAGCGTATCAATGAGCAGTTCTTC. Protein product: CASTTPERINEQFF.

The chain has TRBV6-5 and TRBJ2-5; 11 nucleotides agree with TRBD2. Germline-derived CDR1 and CDR2 are MNHEY and SVGAGI. This CDR3 has 15 residues. V shed 2 bases, J shed 1 base, and the junction held 0 bases outside the gene matches. CDR3 sequence (DNA): TGTGCCAGCAGTTACCTAGCGGGGGGCCAAGAGACCCAGTACTTC. This sequence encodes CASSYLAGGQETQYF.

Ten or more counts support this clonotype. The genes are TRBV12-3 or TRBV12-4 and TRBJ2-5; D possibly corresponds to TRBD1 (6 bases). The CDR3 sequence is 12 residues long. V lost 4 bases and J 4 bases, leaving 7 bases between the germline ends. Here the CDR3 reads CASSWTVETQYF. CDR3 in DNA: TGTGCCAGCAGTTGGACAGTAGAGACCCAGTACTTC.

V gene TRBV6-2 or TRBV6-3 combines with J gene TRBJ1-2; D possibly corresponds to TRBD1 (5 bases). This CDR3 contains 14 residues. Germline CDR1 reads MNHEY; CDR2 reads SVGEGT. The V end lost 4 bases, the J end lost 2 bases, and 11 bases lay between the germline ends. The CDR3 bases are TGTGCCAGCAGTTGGGGACTTGGGAACTATGGCTACACCTTC. Translating it yields CASSWGLGNYGYTF.

J is TRBJ2-3 and V is TRBV20-1, with TRBD1 as a possible D gene (5 bases). Germline V gene data show CDR1 as DFQATT and CDR2 as SNEGSKA (reference sequence). V dropped 4 bases and J dropped 0 bases, with 20 bases sitting between them. The CDR3 totals 17 residues. As DNA, the CDR3 is TGCAGTGCTAATGACAGAGGCCGAGCATCTAGCACAGATACGCAGTATTTT. This translates into CSANDRGRASSTDTQYF.

This chain uses TRBV5-1 with TRBJ1-1; unclear D gene. V lost 0 bases and J lost 8, with 8 bases in between. The CDR3 has 12 amino acids. CDR1 is SGHRS and CDR2 is YFSETQ in the germline V gene. This CDR3 reads CASSLGMTEAFF. The DNA for the CDR3 is TGCGCCAGCAGCTTGGGAATGACGGAAGCTTTCTTT.

This clonotype was observed a few times. The chain combines TRBV4-2 with TRBJ1-3; D is unclear. Trimming removed 1 base from V and 3 bases from J, with 10 bases in between. The germline CDR1 and CDR2 sequences are LGHNA and YNFKEQ. There are 15 residues in the CDR3. CDR3 nucleotides: TGTGCCAGCAGCCAAGGAATCGGGGTTGGAAACACCATATATTTT. Amino acids: CASSQGIGVGNTIYF.

This clonotype was seen only a few times. The chain employs TRBV5-1 and TRBJ2-1; 9 bases match TRBD2. This CDR3 region has 14 residues. The V gene end was trimmed by 6 bases and the J gene end by 6 bases; junction bases not matched to a gene: 7. Germline V lookup: CDR1 SGHRS, CDR2 YFSETQ. CDR3 sequence reads: CASMGGGAGNEQFF. The CDR3 DNA follows: TGCGCCAGCATGGGCGGGGGGGCCGGCAATGAGCAGTTCTTC.

This clonotype was detected many times. The gene calls are TRBV20-1 and TRBJ2-7; 11 bases are shared with TRBD2. The V gene's germline CDR1 is DFQATT and CDR2 SNEGSKA (reference sequence). The CDR3 runs to 14 residues. Trimming removed 2 bases from V and 7 bases from J; junction bases left unmatched: 7. The CDR3 DNA sequence: TGCAGTGCTAGAAGACTAGCGGGGCATGGGGAGCAGTACTTC. Amino acid sequence: CSARRLAGHGEQYF.

The chain employs TRBV20-1 and TRBJ1-5; a possible D gene is TRBD1 (5 bases). The germline V gene has CDR1 DFQATT and CDR2 SNEGSKA (reference sequence). This CDR3 region has 15 residues. V gave up 3 bases and J gave up 0 bases, with 12 bases separating them. CDR3 in DNA: TGCAGTGCTAGTAGGGGCATTTATAGCAATCAGCCCCAGCATTTT. Translated: CSASRGIYSNQPQHF.

This clonotype was detected only a few times. The V call is TRBV6-2 or TRBV6-3, the J call TRBJ2-1, with 8 bases lining up with TRBD1. CDR3 length equals 15 residues. The germline V gene encodes CDR1 MNHEY and CDR2 SVGEGT. V lost 5 bases to trimming and J lost 4 bases; unmatched junction nucleotides: 7. Here the CDR3 reads CASSVTGAPYNEQFF. CDR3 sequence (DNA): TGTGCCAGCAGTGTGACAGGGGCGCCTTACAATGAGCAGTTCTTC.

The chain links TRBV6-5 to TRBJ2-7; D unresolved. This CDR3 has 12 residues. V was trimmed by 6 bases and J by 6 bases, leaving 12 bases between them. In germline, CDR1 is MNHEY, CDR2 SVGAGI. The CDR3 reads CASRKIESEQYF. CDR3 coding DNA: TGTGCCAGCAGGAAGATAGAGAGCGAGCAGTACTTC.

This clonotype showed up many times. The rearrangement links TRBV12-3 or TRBV12-4 to TRBJ2-5; D remains unclear. The CDR3 spans 14 residues. Between the trimmed V and J ends, which lost 0 bases and 3 bases, there was a span of 8 bases. The DNA of the CDR3 is TGTGCCAGCAGTTTAGCGGCTGGTAAAGAGACCCAGTACTTC. Amino acids: CASSLAAGKETQYF.

This clonotype has a single count. Sequence at one end of the junction differs from germline and may be a read error. J is TRBJ2-1 and V is TRBV3-1; the match to TRBD1 covers 7 bases. Looked up from germline, CDR1 is LGHDT and CDR2 is YNNKEL (reference sequence). This CDR3 spans 15 amino acids. DNA of the CDR3: TGTGCCACCAGCCAATTAGGGGGCACCAACAATGAGCAGTTCTTC. It specifies CATSQLGGTNNEQFF.

The chain recombines TRBV7-6 with TRBJ2-7; tentative D call: TRBD2 (7 bases). Germline V CDR1 and CDR2: SGHVS, FNYEAQ. V lost 2 bases to trimming and J lost 4 bases, with 12 bases between them. The length of the CDR3 is 14 residues. The CDR3 loop is CASSLSRGHYEQYF. Here the CDR3 DNA reads TGTGCCAGCAGCTTATCGCGGGGGCATTACGAGCAGTACTTC. The full variable domain, rest sourced from reference TRBV7-6 and TRBJ2-7, is GAGVSQSPRYKVTKRGQDVALRCDPISGHVSLYWYRQALGQGPEFLTYFNYEAQQDKSGLPNDRFSAERPEGSISTLTIQRTEQRDSAMYRCASSLSRGHYEQYFGPGTRLTVT.

The chain combines TRBV6-5 with TRBJ2-5; D unclear. V shed 0 bases and J shed 5 bases, with 7 bases lying between them. Germline CDR1 MNHEY, CDR2 SVGAGI. This CDR3 region has 13 residues. This CDR3 is CASSYSWRETQYF. CDR3 in DNA: TGTGCCAGCAGTTACTCCTGGCGGGAGACCCAGTACTTC.

The CDR3 spells CASSSDRGSYSGANVLTF. Here the CDR3 DNA reads TGCGCCAGCAGCTCTGACAGGGGCTCTTACTCTGGGGCCAACGTCCTGACTTTC. The chain carries TRBV5-1 and TRBJ2-6, with 8 bases identical to TRBD1. The CDR3 runs to 18 residues. CDR1 and CDR2 (germline): SGHRS, YFSETQ. The trim removed 3 bases at V and 0 bases at J, leaving 8 bases unmatched.

This clonotype was observed a few times. V is TRBV29-1 and J is TRBJ2-3; 12 bases are a match to TRBD1. The V segment lost 2 bases and the J segment 4 bases; nucleotides outside the gene matches: 7. Per the germline V gene, CDR1 is SQVTM and CDR2 is ANQGSEA. The CDR3 has 16 amino acids. CDR3 residues: CSVELRDRGLADTQYF. The CDR3, as DNA: TGCAGCGTTGAACTCCGGGACAGGGGGCTGGCAGATACGCAGTATTTT.

This clonotype came up many times. This sequence joins TRBV25-1 and TRBJ2-5; 8 nucleotides align to TRBD1. Unmatched junction bases numbered 11, after V lost 3 bases and J lost 2 bases. Germline CDR1 is MGHDK and CDR2 is SYGVNS. The CDR3 loop spans 17 amino acids. CDR3 coding DNA: TGTGCCAGCAGTGAGGGTTGGACAGGGAGTGGACAAGAGACCCAGTACTTC. It encodes CASSEGWTGSGQETQYF.

This clonotype has ten or more counts. V usage is TRBV5-5 and J usage is TRBJ1-2; the match to TRBD1 covers 7 bases. V trimming: 5 bases; J trimming: 4 bases; junction bases outside the gene matches: 8. Germline V gene data show CDR1 as SGHKS and CDR2 as YYEKEE (reference sequence). This CDR3 has 14 residues. The CDR3 nucleotides are TGTGCCAGCAGAGCTCCGGGACAGATCTATGGCTACACCTTC. Residues: CASRAPGQIYGYTF.

The chain joins TRBV7-6 to TRBJ2-7, with 8 bases aligning to TRBD1. Trimming removed 1 base from V and 4 bases from J; junction bases left unmatched: 6. The V gene's germline CDR1 is SGHVS and CDR2 FNYEAQ. The CDR3 sequence is 15 residues long. CDR3 region: CASSLGEGQGYEQYF. The CDR3 nucleotides are TGTGCCAGCAGCTTAGGTGAAGGACAGGGATACGAGCAGTACTTC.

This clonotype turned up a few times. The V and J genes are TRBV5-1 and TRBJ2-3; 11 nucleotides line up with TRBD2. Germline lookup yields CDR1 SGHRS and CDR2 YFSETQ. V gave up 0 bases and J gave up 1 base; unmatched junction bases: 7. This CDR3 comprises 18 residues. This chain's CDR3 is CASSLALLAGGRTDTQYF. CDR3 in DNA: TGCGCCAGCAGCTTGGCCCTTCTAGCGGGGGGACGCACAGATACGCAGTATTTT.

There are a few counts of this clonotype. This chain uses TRBV20-1 with TRBJ2-7; the match to TRBD2 covers 7 bases. V was clipped by 1 base and J by 2 bases; unmatched bases: 8. This CDR3 is 15 amino acids long. The V gene's germline CDR1 is DFQATT and CDR2 SNEGSKA (reference sequence). CDR3 in amino acids: CSARGTRRDPYEQYF. Here the CDR3 DNA reads TGCAGTGCTAGAGGGACTAGGAGGGATCCCTACGAGCAGTACTTC.

The rearrangement joins TRBV7-9 to TRBJ2-1; no clear D gene. CDR1 SEHNR and CDR2 FQNEAQ come from the germline V gene (reference sequence). The CDR3 is 14 residues long. V lost 0 bases to trimming and J lost 4 bases, with 7 bases between them. CDR3 sequence reads: CASSLAFLYNEQFF. For the CDR3, the DNA is TGTGCCAGCAGCTTAGCATTCCTTTACAATGAGCAGTTCTTC.

Of note for this clonotype: A much larger clone differs by one base, so this may be a read error. The chain couples TRBV7-2 to TRBJ2-2, with D tentatively TRBD1 (6 bases). CDR1 is SGHTA, CDR2 FQGNSA, per germline. There are 16 residues in the CDR3. CDR3 residues: CASSLAGAGNTGELLF. The CDR3 nucleotides read TGTGCCAGCAGCTTAGCGGGGGCAGGGAACACCGGGGAGCTGCTTTTT.

This clonotype was picked up a small number of times. This chain joins TRBV10-3 and TRBJ1-2, with TRBD1 matching 7 bases. V shed 7 bases, J shed 4 bases, and the junction held 12 bases outside the gene matches. In germline, CDR1 is ENHRY, CDR2 SYGVKD. The CDR3 extends over 15 amino acids. CDR3 sequence: CAITNRQGLLYGYTF. For the CDR3, the DNA is TGTGCCATCACTAACCGACAGGGCCTCCTCTATGGCTACACCTTC.

This clonotype was observed a handful of times. CDR3 amino acids: CASSRRNSGDFYEQYF. The CDR3 nucleotides read TGTGCCAGCAGTCGTCGAAATTCCGGGGATTTCTACGAGCAGTACTTC. The chain uses TRBV27 and TRBJ2-7; tentatively, D is TRBD2 (5 bases). Germline V gene sequence: CDR1 MNHEY, CDR2 SMNVEV (reference sequence). The CDR3 spans 16 residues. V lost 5 bases, J lost 3 bases, and 20 bases lay in between.